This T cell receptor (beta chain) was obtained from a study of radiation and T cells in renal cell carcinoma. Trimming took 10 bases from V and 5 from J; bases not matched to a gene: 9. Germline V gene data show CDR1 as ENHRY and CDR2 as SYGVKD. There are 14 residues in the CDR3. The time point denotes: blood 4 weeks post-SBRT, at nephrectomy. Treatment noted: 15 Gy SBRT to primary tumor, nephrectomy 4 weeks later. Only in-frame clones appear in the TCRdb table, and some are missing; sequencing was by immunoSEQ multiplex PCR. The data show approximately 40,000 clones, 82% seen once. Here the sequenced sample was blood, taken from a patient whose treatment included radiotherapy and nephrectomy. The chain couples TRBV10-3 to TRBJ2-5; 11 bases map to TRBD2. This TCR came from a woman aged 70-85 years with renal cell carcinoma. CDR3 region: CATVAGGPDETQYF. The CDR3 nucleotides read TGTGCCACAGTAGCGGGGGGGCCCGATGAGACCCAGTACTTC.